A selection of T cell receptor beta chains follows, all from one sample in a study of shared clonotypes between healthy human individuals. Data came from immunoSEQ multiplex PCR; TCRdb stores just in-frame clones and leaves some out. The sample consists of about 580,000 clones, roughly 98% of them appearing once. Sequencing input: naive CD8+ T cells sorted from blood. The source of these receptors is a man aged 25 to 45 in good health. CDR3s include the opening cysteine and the closing phenylalanine or tryptophan. The D gene is left open where the match is weak. Some rows have no size entry. The others give once, few or many, or a class for an expanded clone.

J gene: TRBJ2-2; D gene: .; clone size: .; V gene: TRBV29-1; CDR3 protein: CSVEGQNTGELFF; CDR3 DNA: TGCAGCGTTGAAGGCCAGAACACCGGGGAGCTGTTTTTT
J gene: TRBJ1-1; D gene: .; clone size: .; V gene: TRBV27; CDR3 protein: CASSLGQNTEAFF; CDR3 DNA: TGTGCCAGCAGTTTAGGACAGAACACTGAAGCTTTCTTT
J gene: TRBJ2-1; D gene: TRBD2; clone size: .; V gene: TRBV30; CDR3 protein: CAWKRTSDYNEQFF; CDR3 DNA: TGTGCCTGGAAAAGGACTAGCGATTACAATGAGCAGTTCTTC
J gene: TRBJ1-5; D gene: .; clone size: .; V gene: TRBV7-2; CDR3 protein: CASSLATVDQPQHF; CDR3 DNA: TGTGCCAGCAGCTTAGCGACAGTCGATCAGCCCCAGCATTTT
J gene: TRBJ1-5; D gene: .; clone size: .; V gene: TRBV5-8; CDR3 protein: CASSLGANNQPQHF; CDR3 DNA: TGTGCCAGCAGCTTGGGGGCGAACAATCAGCCCCAGCATTTT
J gene: TRBJ1-5; D gene: .; clone size: .; V gene: TRBV11-2; CDR3 protein: CASSLEVGYSNQPQHF; CDR3 DNA: TGTGCCAGCAGCTTAGAAGTTGGCTACAGCAATCAGCCCCAGCATTTT
J gene: TRBJ2-7; D gene: .; clone size: .; V gene: TRBV4-3; CDR3 protein: CASSQEGVGTFYEQYF; CDR3 DNA: TGCGCCAGCAGCCAAGAAGGGGTCGGAACTTTCTACGAGCAGTACTTC
J gene: TRBJ2-1; D gene: .; clone size: .; V gene: TRBV4-1; CDR3 protein: CASSQELNSYNEQFF; CDR3 DNA: TGCGCCAGCAGCCAAGAGCTAAACTCCTACAATGAGCAGTTCTTC
J gene: TRBJ2-3; D gene: .; clone size: .; V gene: TRBV6-1; CDR3 protein: CASREDLAPVADTQYF; CDR3 DNA: TGTGCCAGCAGAGAAGACCTAGCGCCTGTCGCAGATACGCAGTATTTT
J gene: TRBJ1-1; D gene: .; clone size: .; V gene: TRBV27; CDR3 protein: CASSSLGIRGMNTEAFF; CDR3 DNA: TGTGCCAGCAGCTCTTTGGGGATTCGGGGCATGAACACTGAAGCTTTCTTT
J gene: TRBJ2-2; D gene: TRBD2; clone size: .; V gene: TRBV9; CDR3 protein: CASSVGPTSGRLKNTGELFF; CDR3 DNA: TGTGCCAGCAGCGTAGGCCCCACTAGCGGGAGATTGAAGAACACCGGGGAGCTGTTTTTT
J gene: TRBJ2-7; D gene: .; clone size: once; V gene: TRBV5-1; CDR3 protein: CASSLDLPTNSYEQYF; CDR3 DNA: TGCGCCAGCAGCTTGGATCTGCCAACTAACTCCTACGAGCAGTACTTC
J gene: TRBJ2-7; D gene: TRBD2; clone size: .; V gene: TRBV29-1; CDR3 protein: CSGWTSGSGEQYF; CDR3 DNA: TGCAGCGGATGGACTAGCGGGAGTGGCGAGCAGTACTTC
J gene: TRBJ2-1; D gene: TRBD2; clone size: .; V gene: TRBV7-9; CDR3 protein: CASSSILAASYNEQFF; CDR3 DNA: TGTGCCAGCAGCTCGATACTAGCGGCCTCCTACAATGAGCAGTTCTTC
J gene: TRBJ2-7; D gene: .; clone size: .; V gene: TRBV6-9; CDR3 protein: CASSHGRLREEQYF; CDR3 DNA: TGTGCCAGCAGTCATGGCCGTCTACGGGAGGAGCAGTACTTC
J gene: TRBJ2-7; D gene: .; clone size: .; V gene: TRBV10-3; CDR3 protein: CAISEDGYEQYF; CDR3 DNA: TGTGCCATCAGTGAGGACGGCTACGAGCAGTACTTC
J gene: TRBJ2-1; D gene: .; clone size: .; V gene: TRBV27; CDR3 protein: CASSRGIYNEQFF; CDR3 DNA: TGTGCCAGCAGCCGGGGGATCTACAATGAGCAGTTCTTC
J gene: TRBJ2-3; D gene: .; clone size: .; V gene: TRBV9; CDR3 protein: CASSVAGVFTDTQYF; CDR3 DNA: TGTGCCAGCAGCGTAGCGGGAGTTTTTACAGATACGCAGTATTTT
J gene: TRBJ2-7; D gene: .; clone size: .; V gene: TRBV6-6; CDR3 protein: CASGATTYEQYF; CDR3 DNA: TGTGCCAGCGGAGCCACCACCTACGAGCAGTACTTC
J gene: TRBJ2-2; D gene: .; clone size: .; V gene: TRBV6-6; CDR3 protein: CASSYLLELGGELFF; CDR3 DNA: TGTGCCAGCAGTTACCTCCTCGAGTTGGGCGGGGAGCTGTTTTTT
J gene: TRBJ2-5; D gene: TRBD1; clone size: .; V gene: TRBV27; CDR3 protein: CASSHLGTGIQETQYF; CDR3 DNA: TGTGCCAGCAGTCACCTCGGGACAGGGATCCAAGAGACCCAGTACTTC